Below, 28 T cell receptor beta chains from the same sample are listed, as sequenced in a study of cytomegalovirus exposure and HLA in healthy donors. Researchers ran the PCR with 60 Vbeta and 13 Jbeta primers. Assay used: immunoSEQ multiplex PCR; TCRdb lists only in-frame clones, some missing. The table has 73,000 or so clones, around 70% seen once; the top ten hold 16%. Specimen: PBMCs. These receptors were obtained from a woman aged 40 to 50 in good health and CMV-seropositive.

This clone was observed a handful of times. V is TRBV27 and J is TRBJ2-4, with TRBD2 matching over 11 bases. CDR1 and CDR2 from the germline V gene are MNHEY and SMNVEV (reference sequence). The CDR3 runs 18 residues. The V and J ends lost 8 bases and 0 bases, in that order; junction bases with no gene match: 12. CDR3 nucleotide sequence: TGTGCCAGCTCCTCCGGGACTAGCGGCATATTAGCCAAAAACATTCAGTACTTC. Translating gives CASSSGTSGILAKNIQYF.

The chain couples TRBV4-2 to TRBJ2-1, with TRBD2 as a possible D gene (7 bases). This CDR3 spans 16 amino acids. Germline CDR1 and CDR2: LGHNA and YNFKEQ. V gave up 0 bases and J gave up 3 bases, with 12 bases separating them. The CDR3 region is CASSQEGGAVYNEQFF. Here the CDR3 DNA reads TGTGCCAGCAGCCAAGAAGGGGGGGCAGTCTACAATGAGCAGTTCTTC.

CDR3 protein: CATRGQGFPNQPQHF. For the CDR3, the DNA is TGTGCCACTCGGGGACAGGGGTTTCCAAATCAGCCCCAGCATTTT. The rearrangement links TRBV19 to TRBJ1-5; TRBD1 matches at 10 bases. Germline V gene data show CDR1 as LNHDA and CDR2 as SQIVND (reference sequence). The CDR3 has 15 residues. The V and J ends lost 10 bases and 4 bases, in that order; junction bases with no gene match: 10.

The chain is built from TRBV15 and TRBJ1-1; TRBD1 agrees at 8 bases. Germline V gene data show CDR1 as LNHNV and CDR2 as YYDKDF (reference sequence). The CDR3 loop spans 15 amino acids. The V segment lost 0 bases and the J segment 3 bases; nucleotides outside the gene matches: 3. CDR3 nucleotides: TGTGCCACCAGCAGAGAGCAGGGGGCGGACACTGAAGCTTTCTTT. Translated: CATSREQGADTEAFF.

This chain joins TRBV2 and TRBJ1-4; tentatively, D is TRBD1 (5 bases). Germline CDR1 is SNHLY and CDR2 is FYNNEI. Trimming removed 0 bases from V and 5 bases from J, with 13 bases in between. This CDR3 region has 16 residues. CDR3 in amino acids: CASSEALLGGNEKLFF. For the CDR3, the DNA is TGTGCCAGCAGTGAAGCGCTTCTTGGGGGGAATGAAAAACTGTTTTTT.

This chain connects TRBV28 to TRBJ1-5; D is uncertain. Trimming left V 3 bases short and J 6 bases short, with 18 bases between. The CDR3 contains 16 residues. In germline, CDR1 is MDHEN, CDR2 SYDVKM. CDR3: CASSLSGEGSIQPQHF. CDR3 bases: TGTGCCAGCAGTTTGTCGGGTGAGGGTTCTATTCAGCCCCAGCATTTT.

The chain has TRBV28 and TRBJ2-6, with 9 bases matching TRBD1. The V gene's germline CDR1 is MDHEN and CDR2 SYDVKM. The CDR3 is made up of 15 amino acids. V lost 6 bases, J lost 5 bases, and 5 bases stayed unmatched. In nucleotides, the CDR3 is TGTGCCAGCAGCGGGACAGGGAGTCGGGCCAACGTCCTGACTTTC. This encodes CASSGTGSRANVLTF.

This clone was seen more than once but under ten times. The chain's CDR3 is CASRTRGGSGEQYF. CDR3 nucleotides: TGTGCCAGCAGAACAAGGGGGGGTTCGGGCGAGCAGTACTTC. The V and J genes are TRBV27 and TRBJ2-7, with D tentatively TRBD2 (7 bases). The V end was cut by 6 bases, the J end by 6 bases, with 18 bases between. From germline, CDR1 is MNHEY and CDR2 SMNVEV (reference sequence). CDR3 length equals 14 residues.

The rearrangement joins TRBV28 to TRBJ2-5; perhaps TRBD1 as D (5 bases). V was trimmed by 8 bases and J by 1 base, leaving 14 bases between them. The CDR3 runs 14 residues. CDR1 and CDR2 from the germline V gene are MDHEN and SYDVKM. The CDR3, as DNA: TGTGCCAGCTCCAGGGTAGGCGGCCAAGAGACCCAGTACTTC. It yields the protein CASSRVGGQETQYF.

CDR3 amino acids: CASSSPIPGGYGYTF. DNA for the CDR3: TGTGCCAGCAGCTCCCCAATACCAGGTGGCTATGGCTACACCTTC. This chain connects TRBV5-4 to TRBJ1-2; unclear D gene. The germline V and J ends were trimmed by 3 bases and 4 bases, with 16 bases remaining between them. This CDR3 contains 15 residues. CDR1 is SGHNT, CDR2 YYREEE, per germline (reference sequence).

The V call is TRBV7-2, the J call TRBJ2-7; 11 bases are shared with TRBD2. Germline CDR1 SGHTA, CDR2 FQGNSA. The ends lost 7 bases at V and 6 bases at J; junction bases unmatched: 8. This CDR3 region has 14 residues. CDR3 nucleotide sequence: TGTGCCAGCATGCTGGGACTAGCGGTCTCCGAGCAGTACTTC. Translation: CASMLGLAVSEQYF. The whole variable domain, remainder taken from reference TRBV7-2 and TRBJ2-7, is GAGVSQSPSNKVTEKGKDVELRCDPISGHTALYWYRQSLGQGLEFLIYFQGNSAPDKSGLPSDRFSAERTGGSVSTLTIQRTQQEDSAVYLCASMLGLAVSEQYFGPGTRLTVT.

The chain recombines TRBV28 with TRBJ1-1; a weak D match, TRBD1 (5 bases). The length of the CDR3 is 14 residues. Per germline, CDR1 MDHEN and CDR2 SYDVKM. Trimming left V 6 bases short and J 5 bases short, with 16 bases between. The CDR3 DNA reads TGTGCCAGCAGACCAGCGGGACCAGAGACTGAAGCTTTCTTT. As protein: CASRPAGPETEAFF.

This clone was recorded only once. V gene TRBV27 combines with J gene TRBJ2-3; possible D gene TRBD2, 5 bases. Germline V CDR1 and CDR2: MNHEY, SMNVEV (reference sequence). The CDR3 sequence is 15 residues long. V was shortened by 3 bases and J by 5 bases, with 15 bases between the two germline ends. The CDR3: CASSFRASFRDTQYF. As DNA, the CDR3 is TGTGCCAGCAGTTTTCGGGCTAGCTTCCGAGATACGCAGTATTTT.

With respect to this clone: In the same sample, other DNA sequences code for this CDR3. This sequence joins TRBV11-3 and TRBJ2-3, with D perhaps TRBD2 (5 bases). Germline V lookup: CDR1 SGHNT, CDR2 YENEEA. Trimming took 5 bases from V and 4 from J, leaving 10 bases between them. This CDR3 comprises 13 residues. CDR3 sequence: CASSLAGSDTQYF. CDR3 nucleotide sequence: TGTGCCAGCAGCCTAGCCGGTTCAGATACGCAGTATTTT. Combining the CDR3 with reference TRBV11-3 and TRBJ2-3 gives the whole variable domain EAGVVQSPRYKIIEKKQPVAFWCNPISGHNTLYWYLQNLGQGPELLIRYENEEAVDDSQLPKDRFSAERLKGVDSTLKIQPAELGDSAVYLCASSLAGSDTQYFGPGTRLTVL.

This clone was picked up one time. The chain is built from TRBV27 and TRBJ2-7; 10 positions agree with TRBD2. The germline CDR1 and CDR2 sequences are MNHEY and SMNVEV (reference sequence). This CDR3 has 16 residues. Trimming took 6 bases from V and 2 from J; bases not matched to a gene: 10. This chain's CDR3 is CASSKASGRVAYEQYF. The CDR3 coding sequence is TGTGCCAGCAGCAAAGCCAGCGGGAGGGTAGCCTACGAGCAGTACTTC.

V usage is TRBV12-5 and J usage is TRBJ1-5; D not resolved. Germline V gives CDR1 LGHNT, CDR2 FRNRAP. Trimming shortened V by 1 base and J by 9 bases, and 16 bases separated the two germline ends. CDR3 length equals 15 residues. The DNA for the CDR3 is TGTGCTAGTGGTTTGGGCCGGGAGACCGGGTCGCCCCAGCATTTT. Translation gives CASGLGRETGSPQHF.

This clone was seen once. This rearrangement joins TRBV5-4 to TRBJ1-2; D is possibly TRBD1 (5 bases). This CDR3 has 14 residues. From germline, CDR1 is SGHNT and CDR2 YYREEE (reference sequence). CDR3 nucleotide sequence: TGTGCTACGACTCGGGGGACTCCTAACTATGGCTACACCTTC. It codes for CATTRGTPNYGYTF.

V gene TRBV27 combines with J gene TRBJ1-1; no firm D call. V was shortened by 2 bases and J by 11 bases, with 18 bases between the two germline ends. Germline V CDR1 and CDR2: MNHEY, SMNVEV (reference sequence). The CDR3 is 14 residues long. CDR3 nucleotide sequence: TGTGCCAGCAGTTTAAGGTTTTTCGGGGTGGGTGCTTTCTTT. Translation gives CASSLRFFGVGAFF.

CDR3 residues: CASRRQGNQPQHF. CDR3 bases: TGTGCCAGCAGGCGACAGGGAAATCAGCCCCAGCATTTT. The chain couples TRBV6-5 to TRBJ1-5, with 7 bases that match TRBD1. CDR3 length equals 13 residues. Germline V CDR1 and CDR2: MNHEY, SVGAGI. With V trimmed by 6 bases and J by 4 bases, 3 bases remained unmatched.

Details on this clone: Here the CDR3 omits its conserved ending phenylalanine or tryptophan, so a read error is the likely source. The DNA is omitted, as the CDR3 cannot be located on it reliably, and the CDR3 follows TCRdb's listing. The chain has TRBV4-1 and TRBJ1-1; TRBD1 is the table's D call and was not checked against the DNA. Germline V gene lookup returns CDR1 MGHRA and CDR2 YSYEKL. The CDR3 has 15 amino acids, counting both end residues. CDR3: CASSQDPTGSTEALV.

The chain joins TRBV4-2 to TRBJ2-1, with a tentative D call TRBD2 (6 bases). Germline lookup yields CDR1 LGHNA and CDR2 YNFKEQ. V was cut by 1 base and J by 9 bases, with 16 bases left in between. The CDR3 extends over 15 amino acids. The CDR3 bases are TGTGCCAGCAGCCAAGTCGGGAGCTCTGCGGGTGAGCAGTTCTTC. Translated, it gives CASSQVGSSAGEQFF.

A few counts support this clone. The chain employs TRBV6-6 and TRBJ2-1, with 7 positions matching TRBD1. The germline CDR1 and CDR2 sequences are MNHNY and SVGAGI (reference sequence). The V and J ends lost 6 bases and 6 bases, in that order; junction bases with no gene match: 11. The CDR3 runs to 15 residues. CDR3 loop: CASSPPGRGINEQFF. DNA for the CDR3: TGTGCCAGCAGCCCCCCCGGCAGGGGGATCAATGAGCAGTTCTTC.

The chain has TRBV5-4 and TRBJ2-7; tentatively, D is TRBD2 (6 bases). This CDR3 comprises 14 residues. Germline CDR1 is SGHNT and CDR2 is YYREEE (reference sequence). The germline V and J ends were trimmed by 2 bases and 2 bases, with 11 bases remaining between them. This CDR3 reads CASSFGSRTYEQYF. The CDR3, as DNA: TGTGCCAGCAGCTTCGGGAGCAGGACCTACGAGCAGTACTTC.

Remarks on this clone: The CDR3 carries no conserved terminal phenylalanine or tryptophan, so it likely arises from a read error. The chain links TRBV7-2 to TRBJ1-2; D is undetermined. This CDR3 is built from 14 residues. Trimming took off 1 base at V and 4 bases at J, with 10 bases between the two ends. Germline loops: CDR1 SGHTA, CDR2 FQGNSA. CDR3 sequence reads: CASSLGLGSYGYTV. The CDR3 DNA reads TGTGCCAGCAGCTTAGGTCTGGGGAGCTATGGCTACACCGTC.

This clone was counted only a few times. This chain uses TRBV20-1 with TRBJ1-1, with a tentative D call TRBD1 (5 bases). The V and J ends lost 5 bases and 6 bases respectively, with 10 bases between them. From germline, CDR1 is DFQATT and CDR2 SNEGSKA (reference sequence). CDR3 length equals 11 residues. The CDR3 nucleotides are TGCAGTGCTCAGGACACCTCTGAAGCTTTCTTT. It codes for CSAQDTSEAFF.

This clone was recorded only once. The V gene is TRBV12-1, the J gene TRBJ1-2; the D call in the table, TRBD1, was not verified against the DNA. TRBV12-1 is classified as a pseudogene. The CDR3 spans 15 residues. CDR3 coding DNA: TGTGCCAGCAGCTCGTGGACAGGGAGGGGGTATGGCTACACCTTC. Translating gives CASSSWTGRGYGYTF.

J is TRBJ2-3 and V is TRBV19; tentatively, D is TRBD2 (6 bases). CDR3 length: 14 amino acids. Germline loops: CDR1 LNHDA, CDR2 SQIVND (reference sequence). Trimming cost V 7 bases and J 2 bases, with 13 bases left between them. The DNA of the CDR3 is TGTGCCAGTAACCCCCGGGGGTACACAGATACGCAGTATTTT. Residues: CASNPRGYTDTQYF. The whole variable domain, filled in from reference TRBV19 and TRBJ2-3, reads DGGITQSPKYLFRKEGQNVTLSCEQNLNHDAMYWYRQDPGQGLRLIYYSQIVNDFQKGDIAEGYSVSREKKESFPLTVTSAQKNPTAFYLCASNPRGYTDTQYFGPGTRLTVL.

V and J are TRBV2 and TRBJ1-1; D is ambiguous. Germline assignment: CDR1 SNHLY and CDR2 FYNNEI. V lost 3 bases to trimming and J lost 2 bases, with 4 bases between them. The length of the CDR3 is 12 residues. CDR3 in amino acids: CASSDTNTEAFF. The CDR3 coding sequence is TGTGCCAGCAGTGATACTAACACTGAAGCTTTCTTT.